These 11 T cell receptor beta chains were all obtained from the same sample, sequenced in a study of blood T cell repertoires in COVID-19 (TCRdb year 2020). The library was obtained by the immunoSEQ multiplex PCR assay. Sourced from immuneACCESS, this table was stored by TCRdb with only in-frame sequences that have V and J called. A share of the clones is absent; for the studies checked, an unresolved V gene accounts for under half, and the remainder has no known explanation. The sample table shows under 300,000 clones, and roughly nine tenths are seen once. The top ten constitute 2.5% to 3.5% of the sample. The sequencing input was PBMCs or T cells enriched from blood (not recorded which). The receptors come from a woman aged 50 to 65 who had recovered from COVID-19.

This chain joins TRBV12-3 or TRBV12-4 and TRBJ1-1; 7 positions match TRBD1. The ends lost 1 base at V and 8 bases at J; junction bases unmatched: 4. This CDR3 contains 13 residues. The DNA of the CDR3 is TGTGCCAGCAGTTTAGGGACAGGAAGAGAAGCTTTCTTT. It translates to CASSLGTGREAFF.

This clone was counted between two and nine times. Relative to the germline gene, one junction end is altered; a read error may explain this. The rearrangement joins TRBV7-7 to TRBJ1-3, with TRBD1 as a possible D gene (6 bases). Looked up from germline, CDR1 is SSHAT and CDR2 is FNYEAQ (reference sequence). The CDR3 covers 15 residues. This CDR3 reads CASSLGAGDGNTIYF. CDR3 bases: TGTGCTAGCAGCTTAGGTGCAGGGGACGGAAACACCATATATTTT. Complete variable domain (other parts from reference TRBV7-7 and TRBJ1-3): GAGVSQSPRYKVTKRGQDVTLRCDPISSHATLYWYQQALGQGPEFLTYFNYEAQPDKSGLPSDRFSAERPEGSISTLTIQRTEQRDSAMYRCASSLGAGDGNTIYFGEGSWLTVV.

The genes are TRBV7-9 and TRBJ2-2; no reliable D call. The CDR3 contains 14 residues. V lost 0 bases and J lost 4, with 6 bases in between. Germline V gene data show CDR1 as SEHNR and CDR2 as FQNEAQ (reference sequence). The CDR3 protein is CASSLAPTTGELFF. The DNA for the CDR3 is TGTGCCAGCAGCTTAGCGCCTACCACCGGGGAGCTGTTTTTT.

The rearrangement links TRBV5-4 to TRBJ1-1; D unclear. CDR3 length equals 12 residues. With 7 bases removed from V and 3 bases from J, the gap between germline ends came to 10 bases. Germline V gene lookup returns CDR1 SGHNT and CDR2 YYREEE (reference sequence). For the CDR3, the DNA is TGTGCCAGCTTCCAGCTAGACACTGAAGCTTTCTTT. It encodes CASFQLDTEAFF.

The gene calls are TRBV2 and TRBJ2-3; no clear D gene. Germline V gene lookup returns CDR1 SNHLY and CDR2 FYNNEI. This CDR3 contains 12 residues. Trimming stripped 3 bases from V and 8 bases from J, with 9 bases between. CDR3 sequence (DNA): TGTGCCAGCAGTGATAACTGGAGTACGCAGTATTTT. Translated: CASSDNWSTQYF.

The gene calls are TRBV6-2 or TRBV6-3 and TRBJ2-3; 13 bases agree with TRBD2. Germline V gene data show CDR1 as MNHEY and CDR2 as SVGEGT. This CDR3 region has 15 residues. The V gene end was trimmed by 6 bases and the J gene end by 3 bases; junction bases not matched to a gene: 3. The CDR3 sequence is CASSLGLAGTDTQYF. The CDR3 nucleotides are TGTGCCAGCAGCCTGGGACTAGCGGGAACAGATACGCAGTATTTT.

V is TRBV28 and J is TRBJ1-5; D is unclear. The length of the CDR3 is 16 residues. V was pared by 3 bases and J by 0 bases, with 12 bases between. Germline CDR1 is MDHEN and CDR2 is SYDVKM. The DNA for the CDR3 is TGTGCCAGCAGTTTTATTTGGGCAGATAGCAATCAGCCCCAGCATTTT. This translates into CASSFIWADSNQPQHF.

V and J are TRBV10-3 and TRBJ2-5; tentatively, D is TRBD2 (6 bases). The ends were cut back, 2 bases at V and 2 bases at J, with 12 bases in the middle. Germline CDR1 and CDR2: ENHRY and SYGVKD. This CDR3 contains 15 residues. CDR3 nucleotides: TGTGCCATCAGTGAGAGGGCGGGGAAACAAGAGACCCAGTACTTC. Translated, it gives CAISERAGKQETQYF.

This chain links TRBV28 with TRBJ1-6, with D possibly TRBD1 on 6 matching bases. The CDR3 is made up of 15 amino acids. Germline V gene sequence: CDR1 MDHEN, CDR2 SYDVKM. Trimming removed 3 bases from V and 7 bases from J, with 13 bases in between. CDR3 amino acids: CASSFGGALNSPLHF. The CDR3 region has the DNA TGTGCCAGCAGTTTTGGGGGGGCTTTAAATTCACCCCTCCACTTT.

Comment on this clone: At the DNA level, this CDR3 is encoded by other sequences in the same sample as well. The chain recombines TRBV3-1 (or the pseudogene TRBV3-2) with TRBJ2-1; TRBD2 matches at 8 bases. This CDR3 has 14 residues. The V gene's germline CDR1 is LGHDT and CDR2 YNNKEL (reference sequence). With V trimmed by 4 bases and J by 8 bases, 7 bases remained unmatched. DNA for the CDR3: TGTGCCAGCAGCCCGAGGACTAGCCGGGATGAGCAGTTCTTC. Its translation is CASSPRTSRDEQFF.

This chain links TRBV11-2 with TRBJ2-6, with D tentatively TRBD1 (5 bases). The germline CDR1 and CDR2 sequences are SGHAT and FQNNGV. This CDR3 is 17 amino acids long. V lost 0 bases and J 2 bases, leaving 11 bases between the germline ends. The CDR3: CASSLDLTVAGANVLTF. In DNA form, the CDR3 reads TGTGCCAGCAGCTTAGATCTGACAGTTGCTGGGGCCAACGTCCTGACTTTC.